This T cell receptor beta chain was profiled in a study of OX40 agonist ivuxolimab in advanced cancers. Libraries were prepared by immunoSEQ multiplex PCR; TCRdb keeps only in-frame clonotypes and omits some of them. The sample carries tens of thousands of clones, less than 95% recorded once. Germline V gives CDR1 SNHLY, CDR2 FYNNEI. This CDR3 has 13 amino acids. Trimming removed 4 bases at V and 5 bases at J, with 9 bases between. The clonotype originates from an adult with an advanced solid tumor such as melanoma, head and neck, liver or kidney cancer. This specimen consisted of CD4+ or CD8+ T cells sorted from blood, obtained in a trial of the OX40 agonist ivuxolimab. J is TRBJ2-1 and V is TRBV2; D call uncertain. In nucleotides, the CDR3 is TGTGCCAGCAGTGTCGCACGCGACAATGAGCAGTTCTTC. Encoded protein: CASSVARDNEQFF.